The 7 T cell receptor beta chains below all came from one sample that was sequenced in a study of blood T cell repertoires in COVID-19. Assay: immunoSEQ multiplex PCR; the TCRdb copy retains only in-frame clones and omits some. The repertoire includes about 52,000 clones, about 91% of them detected once, and roughly 5.3% sits in the top ten. Material for sequencing was peripheral blood. All receptors derive from a man aged 60 to 69 with active COVID-19.

The chain is built from TRBV5-6 and TRBJ2-3; 8 bases map to TRBD2. V was pared by 0 bases and J by 6 bases, with 9 bases of the junction left unmatched. Germline V gives CDR1 SGHDT, CDR2 YYEEEE. CDR3 length: 16 residues. This chain's CDR3 is CASSLVREAPLDTQYF. CDR3 DNA sequence: TGTGCCAGCAGCTTGGTGCGGGAGGCTCCCTTGGATACGCAGTATTTT.

This rearrangement joins TRBV5-1 to TRBJ2-3; 7 nucleotides match TRBD1. J was trimmed by 4 bases and V by 3 bases; bases with no gene match: 5. Per germline, CDR1 SGHRS and CDR2 YFSETQ. The CDR3 is 14 amino acids. The CDR3 DNA follows: TGCGCCAGCAGCTCACAGGGGATCGCAGATACGCAGTATTTT. Its translation is CASSSQGIADTQYF.

The V and J genes are TRBV6-6 and TRBJ1-2, with 7 bases that match TRBD1. The length of the CDR3 is 15 residues. J gave up 6 bases and V 4 bases, and 11 bases lay outside the gene matches. Germline V gene lookup returns CDR1 MNHNY and CDR2 SVGAGI (reference sequence). The CDR3 sequence: CASSSTRDSWNGYTF. The CDR3 DNA is TGTGCCAGCAGTTCGACAAGGGACAGCTGGAATGGCTACACCTTC.

The chain carries TRBV5-1 and TRBJ2-3, with 15 bases identical to TRBD2. The CDR3 has 16 amino acids. From germline, CDR1 is SGHRS and CDR2 YFSETQ. V trimming: 4 bases; J trimming: 6 bases; junction bases outside the gene matches: 6. CDR3 DNA: TGCGCCAGCAGCCCTTGGACTAGCGGGAGGGCCGATACGCAGTATTTT. Residues: CASSPWTSGRADTQYF.

CDR3 sequence (DNA): TGCGCCAGCAGCGTACTACTAGCGGGAGGTAGTGCCGGGGAGCTGTTTTTT. Encoded protein: CASSVLLAGGSAGELFF. The rearrangement links TRBV5-1 to TRBJ2-2; 12 positions match TRBD2. The CDR3 has 17 amino acids. With V trimmed by 4 bases and J by 6 bases, 10 bases remained unmatched. Germline loops: CDR1 SGHRS, CDR2 YFSETQ.

V gene TRBV28 combines with J gene TRBJ1-5; 8 bases match TRBD1. This CDR3 has 15 residues. The germline V gene has CDR1 MDHEN and CDR2 SYDVKM. The junction had 5 bases not matched to a gene; V was cut back by 2 bases and J by 5 bases. This CDR3 reads CASSLTGQGYQPQHF. Here the CDR3 DNA reads TGTGCCAGCAGTTTAACCGGACAGGGCTATCAGCCCCAGCATTTT.

The J gene is TRBJ2-3, the V gene TRBV11-1, with a tentative D call TRBD2 (6 bases). Trimming stripped 2 bases from V and 7 bases from J, with 13 bases between. Germline assignment: CDR1 SGHAT and CDR2 FQDESV (reference sequence). This CDR3 is 14 amino acids long. This CDR3 is CASSLIGSRNTQYF. CDR3 nucleotide sequence: TGTGCCAGCAGCTTAATCGGGAGCAGGAATACGCAGTATTTT.